Below are 8 T cell receptor beta chains sequenced from a single sample in a study of type 1 regulatory T cells. TCRdb redid the calling of the reads with MiXCR, one entry per CDR3 protein. This sample carries 80,000 to 100,000 distinct CDR3 sequences, 30% to 35% of them seen once, and the ten largest clones take less than 2.5%. Sequenced: CD4+ T cells, either the whole sample or a sorted fraction (not recorded which). All receptors derive from a human donor in good health.

In this sample, this clonotype turned up a few times. The chain couples TRBV20-1 to TRBJ1-2; 9 nucleotides agree with TRBD1. J gave up 6 bases and V 6 bases, and 2 bases lay outside the gene matches. Germline V gives CDR1 DFQATT, CDR2 SNEGSKA (reference sequence). The CDR3 length is 11 residues. As DNA, the CDR3 is TGCAGTGCCGGGGACAGGGATGGCTACACCTTC. This sequence encodes CSAGDRDGYTF.

This clonotype was counted a few times. The chain employs TRBV20-1 and TRBJ2-1; no definite D call. CDR1 and CDR2 (germline): DFQATT, SNEGSKA (reference sequence). Trimming pared 4 bases from V and 9 bases from J, leaving 16 bases between. The CDR3 has 13 amino acids. The CDR3 here is CSANRALSGEQFF. CDR3 DNA sequence: TGCAGTGCTAACCGGGCCCTATCCGGTGAGCAGTTCTTC.

This clonotype was seen a few times. The chain recombines TRBV7-3 with TRBJ1-1; D is possibly TRBD1 (6 bases). The CDR3 spans 15 residues. The V gene's germline CDR1 is SGHTA and CDR2 FQGTGA. Deletions cut 4 bases from V and 3 bases from J, with 15 bases between. The chain's CDR3 is CASSSTGRGDTEAFF. The DNA of the CDR3 is TGTGCCAGCAGCTCCACAGGGAGAGGGGACACTGAAGCTTTCTTT.

With respect to this clonotype: The junction shows a germline mismatch at one end, possibly a read error. The CDR3 sequence is CSVDGQRTGGLFF. DNA for the CDR3: TGCAGCGTTGATGGGCAGAGAACCGGGGGGCTGTTTTTT. V and J are TRBV29-1 and TRBJ2-2; D might be TRBD2 (6 bases). Germline V gene sequence: CDR1 SQVTM, CDR2 ANQGSEA. This CDR3 comprises 13 residues.

This clonotype was detected a few times. This chain joins TRBV30 and TRBJ1-6; weak D call: TRBD1 (6 bases). This CDR3 has 13 residues. Germline V gives CDR1 GTSNPN, CDR2 SVGIG (reference sequence). Trimming took 4 bases from V and 7 from J, leaving 11 bases between them. This CDR3 is CAWTRQENSPLHF. The CDR3 coding sequence is TGTGCCTGGACACGACAGGAGAATTCACCCCTCCACTTT.

The V gene is TRBV30, the J gene TRBJ2-7; 9 bases line up with TRBD2. Trimming cost V 0 bases and J 5 bases; bases outside gene matches: 8. This CDR3 contains 15 residues. Germline V gene lookup returns CDR1 GTSNPN and CDR2 SVGIG (reference sequence). The CDR3 coding sequence is TGTGCCTGGAGTGTATGGGGCGGGAGGGCCGACGAGCAGTACTTC. Translated, it gives CAWSVWGGRADEQYF.

A note on this clonotype: A much larger clone lies one base from this, so it may be a read error. The CDR3 loop is CASSFRDRFTTNEKLFF. CDR3 nucleotides: TGCGCCAGCAGCTTCCGGGACAGGTTTACAACTAATGAAAAACTGTTTTTT. The chain has TRBV5-1 and TRBJ1-4, with 8 bases aligning to TRBD1. Germline V gene sequence: CDR1 SGHRS, CDR2 YFSETQ. Trimming removed 2 bases from V and 0 bases from J; junction bases left unmatched: 6. CDR3 length: 17 residues.

By its share, this clonotype is medium-sized. The chain couples TRBV5-5 to TRBJ2-2; D not certain. V was pared by 5 bases and J by 0 bases, with 20 bases between. The CDR3 contains 18 residues. Germline lookup yields CDR1 SGHKS and CDR2 YYEKEE (reference sequence). The CDR3 coding sequence is TGTGCCAGCAGGGTGAGGACGAGTCTTTTGTCGAACACCGGGGAGCTGTTTTTT. Amino acids: CASRVRTSLLSNTGELFF.